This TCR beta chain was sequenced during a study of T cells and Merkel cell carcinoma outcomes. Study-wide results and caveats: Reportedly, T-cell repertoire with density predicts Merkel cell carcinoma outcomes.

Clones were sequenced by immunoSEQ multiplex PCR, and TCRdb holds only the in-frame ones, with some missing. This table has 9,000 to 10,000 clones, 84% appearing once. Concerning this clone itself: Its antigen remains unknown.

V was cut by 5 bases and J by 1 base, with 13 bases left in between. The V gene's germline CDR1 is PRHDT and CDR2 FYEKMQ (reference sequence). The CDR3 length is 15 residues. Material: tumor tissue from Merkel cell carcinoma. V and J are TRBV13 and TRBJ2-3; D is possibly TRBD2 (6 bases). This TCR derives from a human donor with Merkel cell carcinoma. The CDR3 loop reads CASSPPTSGTDTQYF. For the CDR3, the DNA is TGTGCCAGCAGCCCCCCGACTAGTGGCACAGATACGCAGTATTTT.